The T cell receptor beta chain described here comes from a study of CD8 T cells in ankylosing spondylitis. This clonotype has a handful of counts. The antigen remains undetermined. This CDR3 comprises 13 residues. Trimming at V came to 3 bases and at J to 4 bases, leaving 1 base not matched to a gene. In germline, CDR1 is DFQATT, CDR2 SNEGSKA (reference sequence). Findings and caveats of the study: Ankylosing spondylitis blood appeared to carry a characteristic TCR beta motif of under ten highly homologous variants.

Library preparation for TCR beta used quantitative 5'-RACE with molecular barcodes. One entry per CDR3 protein, called by TCRdb with MiXCR from the 5' RACE reads. The sample holds hundreds of thousands of distinct CDR3 sequences, around 11% seen once. The clonotype was recovered from a male donor with ankylosing spondylitis. Sequenced material: blood, either unsorted or a sorted T cell fraction (not recorded which). The genes are TRBV20-1 and TRBJ1-5; 9 bases match TRBD1. The CDR3 loop is CSARDRGNQPQHF. For the CDR3, the DNA is TGCAGTGCTAGGGACAGGGGAAATCAGCCCCAGCATTTT.